Sequencing of this TCR beta chain was carried out in a study of tumor and adjacent non-tumor tissue in lung cancer. On the study more broadly: Aged roughly 31 to 80 years, patients included 9 to 11 men and a few women with stage I to III disease.

CDR3 size: 13 residues. The V gene's germline CDR1 is SGHKS and CDR2 YYEKEE (reference sequence). V dropped 4 bases and J dropped 9 bases, with 14 bases sitting between them. This sample's RNA came from whole unsorted tissue. A modified ARM-PCR protocol with three rounds of nested PCR amplified TCRbeta. TCRdb redid the calling of the multiplex PCR reads with MiXCR, one entry per CDR3 protein. Of about 70,000 distinct CDR3 sequences listed, around 78% are singletons. Sequenced sample: lung tumor tissue. The rearrangement links TRBV5-5 to TRBJ2-1; no clear D gene. The TCR comes from a man aged 60-69 years with non-small cell lung cancer. The CDR3 DNA reads as TGTGCCAGCAGCCCCCCCAACGTCAGTGAGCAGTTCTTC. This translates into CASSPPNVSEQFF.